These 22 T cell receptor beta chains were sequenced from one sample in a study of T cell changes during pregnancy in multiple sclerosis. The protocol was immunoSEQ multiplex PCR, while the TCRdb copy is restricted to in-frame clones and leaves out a portion. This table holds some 41,000 clones, approximately 94% found once. The sample was CD8+ T cells from peripheral blood mononuclear cells, taken in the third trimester of pregnancy. The receptors stem from a female donor with multiple sclerosis, enrolled in a pregnancy study.

The chain is built from TRBV6-1 and TRBJ2-1, with TRBD2 matching over 10 bases. The CDR3 covers 15 residues. Trimming removed 4 bases from V and 10 bases from J; junction bases left unmatched: 10. Looked up from germline, CDR1 is MNHNS and CDR2 is SASEGT. The CDR3 DNA reads TGTGCCAGCAGTGGTGGGCTAGCGGGAGTAGACGAGCAGTTCTTC. Amino acids: CASSGGLAGVDEQFF.

J is TRBJ2-7 and V is TRBV13; D is possibly TRBD2 (5 bases). The ends were cut back, 4 bases at V and 6 bases at J, with 10 bases in the middle. The CDR3 has 12 amino acids. CDR1 is PRHDT and CDR2 is FYEKMQ in the germline V gene (reference sequence). CDR3 protein: CASSSYGGEQYF. CDR3 bases: TGTGCCAGCAGCTCGTACGGAGGCGAGCAGTACTTC.

The chain joins TRBV14 to TRBJ2-7, with a possible D match to TRBD2 (5 bases). CDR1 is SGHDN and CDR2 is FVKESK in the germline V gene. Trimming stripped 6 bases from V and 1 base from J, with 13 bases between. The length of the CDR3 is 14 residues. The CDR3 here is CASSQAGLSYEQYF. For the CDR3, the DNA is TGTGCCAGCAGTCAGGCTGGACTTTCCTACGAGCAGTACTTC.

V gene TRBV6-6 combines with J gene TRBJ2-5; 7 nucleotides match TRBD2. This CDR3 is 15 amino acids long. V gave up 0 bases and J gave up 4 bases; unmatched junction bases: 5. Germline values: CDR1 MNHNY, CDR2 SVGAGI (reference sequence). The CDR3 DNA sequence: TGTGCCAGCAGTTACTCGATGGGACTAACAGAGACCCAGTACTTC. It translates to CASSYSMGLTETQYF.

The chain couples TRBV7-9 to TRBJ2-7; maybe TRBD2 (5 bases). V was pared by 4 bases and J by 5 bases, with 18 bases between. This CDR3 has 15 amino acids. CDR1 SEHNR and CDR2 FQNEAQ come from the germline V gene (reference sequence). CDR3 residues: CASSSARGWDDEQYF. The DNA for the CDR3 is TGTGCCAGCAGCTCGGCCCGGGGTTGGGATGACGAGCAGTACTTC.

The chain links TRBV5-1 to TRBJ1-5, with D perhaps TRBD1 (5 bases). The germline V and J ends were trimmed by 1 base and 3 bases, with 8 bases remaining between them. Germline V gene sequence: CDR1 SGHRS, CDR2 YFSETQ. This CDR3 is built from 14 residues. DNA for the CDR3: TGCGCCAGCAGCTTGTGGGGGGACAATCAGCCCCAGCATTTT. Encoded protein: CASSLWGDNQPQHF.

The rearrangement links TRBV5-4 to TRBJ1-2; maybe TRBD1 (6 bases). This CDR3 has 14 residues. CDR1 SGHNT and CDR2 YYREEE come from the germline V gene (reference sequence). The V end was cut by 0 bases, the J end by 2 bases, with 8 bases between. The CDR3, as DNA: TGTGCCAGCAGCTTGGAGGGGGGGAACTATGGCTACACCTTC. Residues: CASSLEGGNYGYTF.

The rearrangement links TRBV27 to TRBJ2-1; 7 bases agree with TRBD1. V shed 2 bases, J shed 0 bases, and the junction held 10 bases outside the gene matches. This CDR3 contains 18 residues. The germline CDR1 and CDR2 sequences are MNHEY and SMNVEV (reference sequence). CDR3 DNA: TGTGCCAGCAGTTTAATGCCCGAGACAGGGAGCTCCTACAATGAGCAGTTCTTC. This sequence encodes CASSLMPETGSSYNEQFF.

V usage is TRBV7-6 and J usage is TRBJ2-2; maybe TRBD1 (6 bases). With 1 base removed from V and 1 base from J, the gap between germline ends came to 10 bases. This CDR3 is 16 amino acids long. Germline CDR1 SGHVS, CDR2 FNYEAQ. CDR3 sequence reads: CASSLEGTMNTGELFF. The CDR3 coding sequence is TGTGCCAGCAGCTTAGAGGGGACAATGAACACCGGGGAGCTGTTTTTT.

This clone was observed a single time. The genes are TRBV4-2 and TRBJ2-1; D remains ambiguous. The germline V and J ends were trimmed by 1 base and 10 bases, with 11 bases remaining between them. The CDR3 loop spans 13 amino acids. Germline V lookup: CDR1 LGHNA, CDR2 YNFKEQ. The DNA of the CDR3 is TGTGCCAGCAGCCAAGCCTTATTGGGCGAGCAGTTCTTC. Encoded protein: CASSQALLGEQFF.

This sequence joins TRBV19 and TRBJ2-5; D gene uncertain. The V end was cut by 2 bases, the J end by 4 bases, with 5 bases between. Per the germline V gene, CDR1 is LNHDA and CDR2 is SQIVND (reference sequence). There are 12 residues in the CDR3. The CDR3 nucleotides are TGTGCCAGTAGTATAACGCGAGAGACCCAGTACTTC. It encodes CASSITRETQYF.

The chain uses TRBV28 and TRBJ2-1; 9 bases line up with TRBD2. After removal of 3 bases from V and 3 bases from J, the junction contained 3 bases not matched to a gene. Germline-derived CDR1 and CDR2 are MDHEN and SYDVKM. The CDR3 loop spans 15 amino acids. The CDR3 coding sequence is TGTGCCAGCAGTTTGTTAGCGGGAGACTACAATGAGCAGTTCTTC. Translating gives CASSLLAGDYNEQFF.

The chain has TRBV27 and TRBJ2-7; the D gene is possibly TRBD2 (6 bases). The CDR3 contains 14 residues. The V and J ends lost 8 bases and 3 bases respectively, with 17 bases between them. CDR1 is MNHEY, CDR2 SMNVEV, per germline (reference sequence). CDR3 in DNA: TGTGCCAGCCGCGGCCCTAGCGAGCACTACGAGCAGTACTTC. It codes for CASRGPSEHYEQYF.

The CDR3 loop is CASSQSRASSYEQYF. The DNA for the CDR3 is TGTGCCAGCAGCCAAAGCAGGGCCAGCTCCTACGAGCAGTACTTC. The gene calls are TRBV14 and TRBJ2-7, with a possible D match to TRBD1 (5 bases). The CDR3 has 15 amino acids. Per the germline V gene, CDR1 is SGHDN and CDR2 is FVKESK. V lost 2 bases and J 0 bases, leaving 11 bases between the germline ends.

This rearrangement joins TRBV19 to TRBJ2-1; 11 bases are shared with TRBD2. CDR1 is LNHDA and CDR2 is SQIVND in the germline V gene (reference sequence). The CDR3 runs to 14 residues. V trimming: 8 bases; J trimming: 10 bases; junction bases outside the gene matches: 10. CDR3 residues: CASETSGRVREQFF. DNA for the CDR3: TGTGCCAGTGAAACTAGCGGGAGAGTGAGGGAGCAGTTCTTC.

The genes are TRBV7-3 and TRBJ2-1, with a weak D call TRBD1 (5 bases). Per germline, CDR1 SGHTA and CDR2 FQGTGA. Trimming removed 6 bases from V and 7 bases from J, with 19 bases in between. The CDR3 length is 15 residues. The CDR3: CASSQVGVHGNEQFF. The CDR3 DNA follows: TGTGCCAGCAGTCAAGTAGGGGTTCATGGGAATGAGCAGTTCTTC.

The chain employs TRBV19 and TRBJ2-7, with D unresolved. The V end lost 0 bases, the J end lost 3 bases, and 3 bases lay between the germline ends. Germline V gives CDR1 LNHDA, CDR2 SQIVND (reference sequence). This CDR3 comprises 12 residues. Here the CDR3 DNA reads TGTGCCAGTAGTATAGACCACTACGAGCAGTACTTC. This gives the protein CASSIDHYEQYF.

This clone was detected once. This rearrangement joins TRBV9 to TRBJ2-3; possibly TRBD2 for D (5 bases). Between the trimmed V and J ends, which lost 2 bases and 4 bases, there was a span of 5 bases. Germline-derived CDR1 and CDR2 are SGDLS and YYNGEE. This CDR3 is built from 12 residues. The CDR3 sequence is CASSVGADTQYF. CDR3 in DNA: TGTGCCAGCAGCGTCGGGGCAGATACGCAGTATTTT. Based on the CDR3 plus reference TRBV9 and TRBJ2-3, the full variable domain is DSGVTQTPKHLITATGQRVTLRCSPRSGDLSVYWYQQSLDQGLQFLIQYYNGEERAKGNILERFSAQQFPDLHSELNLSSLELGDSALYFCASSVGADTQYFGPGTRLTVL.

V gene TRBV6-1 combines with J gene TRBJ1-5; D might be TRBD1 (5 bases). Germline CDR1 and CDR2: MNHNS and SASEGT. Trimming shortened V by 1 base and J by 2 bases, and 18 bases separated the two germline ends. This CDR3 is 18 amino acids long. The CDR3 sequence: CASSEGWTRTGRNQPQHF. CDR3 bases: TGTGCCAGCAGTGAAGGTTGGACACGGACCGGGCGCAATCAGCCCCAGCATTTT.

The chain joins TRBV7-2 to TRBJ2-1; the match to TRBD2 covers 12 bases. This CDR3 is built from 16 residues. From germline, CDR1 is SGHTA and CDR2 FQGNSA. V dropped 5 bases and J dropped 2; count of bases not matched to a gene: 4. As DNA, the CDR3 is TGTGCCAGCAGCATTGGACTAGCGGGGCCCTACAATGAGCAGTTCTTC. Translating it yields CASSIGLAGPYNEQFF.

This chain uses TRBV19 with TRBJ1-1; tentatively, D is TRBD1 (5 bases). This CDR3 contains 14 residues. Trimming cost V 2 bases and J 4 bases, with 11 bases left between them. Germline V gene data show CDR1 as LNHDA and CDR2 as SQIVND (reference sequence). The CDR3, as DNA: TGTGCCAGTAGTATAAGCCAGGGAATCACTGAAGCTTTCTTT. It codes for CASSISQGITEAFF.

In this sample, this clone turned up once. The rearrangement uses TRBV27 and TRBJ2-1; 9 positions match TRBD1. CDR1 and CDR2 (germline): MNHEY, SMNVEV (reference sequence). The CDR3 runs to 14 residues. Germline trimming cut 4 bases from V and 4 bases from J; bases unmatched to any gene: 2. The CDR3 coding sequence is TGTGCCAGCAGTTGGACAGGGGAGTACAATGAGCAGTTCTTC. This encodes CASSWTGEYNEQFF.